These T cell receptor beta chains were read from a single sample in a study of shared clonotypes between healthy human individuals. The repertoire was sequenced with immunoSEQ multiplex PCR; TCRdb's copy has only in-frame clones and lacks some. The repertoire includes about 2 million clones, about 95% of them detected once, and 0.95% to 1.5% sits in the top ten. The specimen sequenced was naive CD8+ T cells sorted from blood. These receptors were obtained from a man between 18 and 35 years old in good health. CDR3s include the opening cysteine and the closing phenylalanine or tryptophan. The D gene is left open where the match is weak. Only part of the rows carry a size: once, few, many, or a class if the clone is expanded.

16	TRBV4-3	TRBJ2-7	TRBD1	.	TGCGCCAGCAGCCAAGAATATTCTAACAGGGGCGTCGAGCAGTACTTC	CASSQEYSNRGVEQYF
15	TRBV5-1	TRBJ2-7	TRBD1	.	TGCGCCAGCAGCTTCCGGGACAGAAGCTCCTACGAGCAGTACTTC	CASSFRDRSSYEQYF
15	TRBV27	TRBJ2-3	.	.	TGTGCCAGCAGCTCGGGGATGATTTCGACAGATACGCAGTATTTT	CASSSGMISTDTQYF
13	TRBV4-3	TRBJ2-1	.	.	TGCGCCAGCAGCCAAGATGAAGGGGATGAGCAGTTCTTC	CASSQDEGDEQFF
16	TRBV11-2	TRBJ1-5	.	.	TGTGCCAGCAGCTTAGTGGCGGGGCTTAGCAATCAGCCCCAGCATTTT	CASSLVAGLSNQPQHF
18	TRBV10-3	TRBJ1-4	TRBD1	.	TGTGCCATCAGTGAGTGGGGACAGGGGGCTGCAACTAATGAAAAACTGTTTTTT	CAISEWGQGAATNEKLFF
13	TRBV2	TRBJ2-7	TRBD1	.	TGTGCCAGCGAGGGGACAGGGTTCTACGAGCAGTACTTC	CASEGTGFYEQYF
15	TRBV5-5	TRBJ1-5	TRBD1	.	TGTGCCAGCAGCTCGGGACAGATTGGCAATCAGCCCCAGCATTTT	CASSSGQIGNQPQHF
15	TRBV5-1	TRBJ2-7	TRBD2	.	TGCGCCAGCAGCCCTCAGGGACTAGCGGGAACCGAGCAGTACTTC	CASSPQGLAGTEQYF
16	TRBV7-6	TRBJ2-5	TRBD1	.	TGTGCCAGCAGCCCAAGACAGGGGGCGCAATGGGAGACCCAGTACTTC	CASSPRQGAQWETQYF
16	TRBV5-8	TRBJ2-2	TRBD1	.	TGTGCCAGCAGCCCAAGGACAGGGAATTCCCCCGGGGAGCTGTTTTTT	CASSPRTGNSPGELFF
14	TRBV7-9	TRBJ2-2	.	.	TGTGCCAGCAGCTTAGGGTCATCCACCGGGGAGCTGTTTTTT	CASSLGSSTGELFF
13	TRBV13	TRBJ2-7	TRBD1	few	TGTGCCAGCAGCTCATCCACAGGGGCCGAGCAGTACTTC	CASSSSTGAEQYF
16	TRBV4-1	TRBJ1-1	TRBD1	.	TGCGCCAGCAGCCTTCGGACAGGAATCATGAACACTGAAGCTTTCTTT	CASSLRTGIMNTEAFF
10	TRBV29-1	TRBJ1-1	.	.	TGCAGCGTTGTTGGGACTGAAGCTTTCTTT	CSVVGTEAFF
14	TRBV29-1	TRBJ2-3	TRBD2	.	TGCAGCGCAAAAGCGGGAGGAGGCACAGATACGCAGTATTTT	CSAKAGGGTDTQYF
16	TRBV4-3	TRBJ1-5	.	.	TGCGCCAGCAGCCAAGTATTGGACCATAGCAATCAGCCCCAGCATTTT	CASSQVLDHSNQPQHF
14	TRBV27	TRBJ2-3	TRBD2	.	TGTGCCAGCAGTTCTAGCGGGAGCAAAAATACGCAGTATTTT	CASSSSGSKNTQYF
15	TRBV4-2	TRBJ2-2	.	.	TGTGCCAGCAGCCAAGATGCCCGTTTCTCCGGGGAGCTGTTTTTT	CASSQDARFSGELFF
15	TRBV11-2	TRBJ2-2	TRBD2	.	TGTGCCAGCAGCACTAGCGGGAATCGCGGCGGGGAGCTGTTTTTT	CASSTSGNRGGELFF
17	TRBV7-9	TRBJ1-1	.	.	TGTGCCAGCAGACCGCACCGGGACACCTCCATGAACACTGAAGCTTTCTTT	CASRPHRDTSMNTEAFF
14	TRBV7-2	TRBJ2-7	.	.	TGTGCCAGCAGCTTAGGGCAGGGTGAGTACGAGCAGTACTTC	CASSLGQGEYEQYF
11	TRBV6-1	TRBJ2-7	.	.	TGTGCCAGCAGCCCGGGGGCCCCAAAATACTTC	CASSPGAPKYF
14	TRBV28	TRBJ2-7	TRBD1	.	TGTGCCAGCAGCCCCGCAGGGGGTATAAACGAGCAGTACTTC	CASSPAGGINEQYF
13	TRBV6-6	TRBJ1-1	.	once	TGTGCCAGCGGGCATGAACGGGGGACTGAAGCTTTCTTT	CASGHERGTEAFF
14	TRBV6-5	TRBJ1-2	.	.	TGTGCCAGCAGTTTTGGACTTGGGTGGGATGGCTACACCTTC	CASSFGLGWDGYTF
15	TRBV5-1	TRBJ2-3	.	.	TGCGCCAGCAGTCTGGGGTTCTCAACCACAGATACGCAGTATTTT	CASSLGFSTTDTQYF
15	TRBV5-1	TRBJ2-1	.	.	TGCGCCAGCAGCTTGTTAGAGGGGTCCCACAATGAGCAGTTCTTC	CASSLLEGSHNEQFF
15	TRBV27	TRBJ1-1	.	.	TGTGCCAGCAGTTTACTAGGCAGCCCGAACACTGAAGCTTTCTTT	CASSLLGSPNTEAFF
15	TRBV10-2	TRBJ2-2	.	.	TGCGCCAGCAGCCTGACGAGGGGCCAGCCGGGGGAGCTGTTTTTT	CASSLTRGQPGELFF
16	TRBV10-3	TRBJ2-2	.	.	TGTGCCATCAGTGACCCCGGACGGAAGAACACCGGGGAGCTGTTTTTT	CAISDPGRKNTGELFF
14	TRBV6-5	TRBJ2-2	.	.	TGTGCCAGCAGTAGTACAGCCAACACCGGGGAGCTGTTTTTT	CASSSTANTGELFF
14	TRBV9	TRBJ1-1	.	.	TGTGCCAGCAGCCCCACGGGCGGGAACACTGAAGCTTTCTTT	CASSPTGGNTEAFF
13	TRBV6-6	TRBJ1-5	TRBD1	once	TGTGCCAGCTTGGGACAGGGGATTCAGCCCCAGCATTTT	CASLGQGIQPQHF
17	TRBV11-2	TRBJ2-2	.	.	TGTGCCAGCAGCTTAGACCCGTACCGGCAGGGAACCGGGGAGCTGTTTTTT	CASSLDPYRQGTGELFF
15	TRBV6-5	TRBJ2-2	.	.	TGTGCCAGCAGCACGGACGGCCTGAACACCGGGGAGCTGTTTTTT	CASSTDGLNTGELFF
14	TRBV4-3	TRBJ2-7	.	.	TGCGCCAGCAGCCAAGATTTGGCCGGGGACGAGCAGTACTTC	CASSQDLAGDEQYF
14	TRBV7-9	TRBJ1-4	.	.	TGTGCCAGCAGCCCATCTGAGGAAGGAGAAAAACTGTTTTTT	CASSPSEEGEKLFF
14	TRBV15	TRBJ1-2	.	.	TGTGCCACCAGCGGAGGGGTGGCAGGGGATGGCTACACCTTC	CATSGGVAGDGYTF
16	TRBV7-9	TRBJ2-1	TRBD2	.	TGTGCCAGCAGCTTAGTTCTAGCGGGAGGGTTTTATGAGCAGTTCTTC	CASSLVLAGGFYEQFF
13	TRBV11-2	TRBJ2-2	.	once	TGTGCCAGCAGCTTCCCAGGGGCCGGGGAGCTGTTTTTT	CASSFPGAGELFF
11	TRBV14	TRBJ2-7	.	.	TGTGCCAGCAGCCAAGCGGATGAGCAGTACTTC	CASSQADEQYF
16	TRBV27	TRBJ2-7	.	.	TGTGCCAGCAGTTTATTTTCCGGGGTGAGCTCCTACGAGCAGTACTTC	CASSLFSGVSSYEQYF
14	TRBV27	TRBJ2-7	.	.	TGTGCCAGCAGTCCCAGGGGGGATCCGTACGAGCAGTACTTC	CASSPRGDPYEQYF
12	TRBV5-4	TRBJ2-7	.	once	TGTGCCAGCAGCCCCGGGACCTACGAGCAGTACTTC	CASSPGTYEQYF
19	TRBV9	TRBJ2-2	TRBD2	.	TGTGCCAGCAGCGTAAACCCCAGACTAGCGGGATTTAACACCGGGGAGCTGTTTTTT	CASSVNPRLAGFNTGELFF
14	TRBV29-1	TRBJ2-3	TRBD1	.	TGCAGCGTTGAGGGGACAGGCTACACAGATACGCAGTATTTT	CSVEGTGYTDTQYF
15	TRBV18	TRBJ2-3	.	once	TGTGCCAGCTCACCGGGGGTTTTTAGCACAGATACGCAGTATTTT	CASSPGVFSTDTQYF
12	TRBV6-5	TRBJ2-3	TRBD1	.	TGTGCCAGCAGTTTACAGGGGGATACGCAGTATTTT	CASSLQGDTQYF
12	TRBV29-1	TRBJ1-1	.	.	TGCAGCGTTGAATCTATGAACACTGAAGCTTTCTTT	CSVESMNTEAFF
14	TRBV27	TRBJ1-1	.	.	TGTGCCAGCAGTTCCCCAAGTAGAGGGGTGGACGCTTTCTTT	CASSSPSRGVDAFF
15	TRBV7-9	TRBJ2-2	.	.	TGTGCCAGCAGCTCGGGTAACCCGAACACCGGGGAGCTGTTTTTT	CASSSGNPNTGELFF
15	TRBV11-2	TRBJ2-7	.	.	TGTGCCAGCAGCTTAGTTGGCCCTGGGGGCCACGAGCAGTACTTC	CASSLVGPGGHEQYF